This TCR beta chain was retrieved from a study of cytomegalovirus exposure and HLA in healthy donors (dated by TCRdb to the late 2010s). Background on the whole study: In an earlier analysis of 587 of the donors, 276 Gb of sequence data and some 120 million unique TCR beta sequences from about 190 million T cells were reported. Approximately 300 gigabases of sequencing data and 91 million or so unique TCR sequences made up an early release that covered nearly 650 HLA-typed donors. Alongside the repertoire data, information on donor age, sex, ethnicity and CMV serostatus was compiled. Both class I and class II loci were covered by HLA typing, at four-digit resolution. A later analysis re-analyzed previously published TCR beta repertoires from approximately 700 donors and added high-resolution HLA genotyping to study TCR occurrence patterns. Typing coverage differed by locus: A, B, C, DRB1 and DQB1 were typed in roughly 620-640 donors, DQA1 in about 510, DPA1 in some 570, and DPB1 in roughly 470. The study aimed to test whether signatures of past pathogen exposure could be identified by cataloging public T cell receptors. The study used immunosequencing to profile the T cell repertoires of 670 or so subjects and linked those repertoires to cytomegalovirus serostatus. Among the roughly 380 genotyped donors, approximately 77% belonged to the genetic ancestry cluster associated with self-reported Caucasian donors. To decide whether each TCR beta V gene segment behaved as functional or pseudogenic, an earlier analysis of 587 of the donors relied on high-throughput TCR beta sequencing. In addition to the first cohort of 666 subjects, a separate validation cohort of 120 different subjects was used. In the later analysis, no new phenotypic data were used to find candidate immune exposures; instead, reliance was placed on TCR beta sequences and their occurrence across donors. A later genetic analysis used genome-wide SNP genotypes for about three fifths of the 666 donors, treating that subset as a discovery cohort. Roughly 5 DR-DQ haplotypes were treated as single units for association and clustering because of strong linkage in the cohort. Every repertoire in the discovery cohort had been generated on one and the same sequencing platform. Across 398 genotyped donors of the cohort, an average of roughly 250,000 unique TCR beta nucleotide sequences per donor were sequenced, and roughly 18% of those sequences were non-productive. High-throughput TCR immunosequencing, statistical association of individual TCRs with disease status, and machine learning were combined to predict cytomegalovirus infection status. What the authors observed across the whole study: In the study, about 150 TCR beta chains were listed as associated with cytomegalovirus. The sequencing pipeline was judged likely to have produced a cluster of highly shared sequence variants as a technical artifact. Broadly in line with IMGT annotations, most TCR beta V segments showed up in productive rearrangements about 87% or about 30% of the time in an earlier analysis of several hundred of the donors. The authors suggested that the approach could potentially be generalized to other disease states and immunological phenotypes. A later analysis reported that several top co-occurrence clusters appeared linked to parvovirus B19, influenza, CMV and Epstein-Barr virus. The classifier was reported to diagnose cytomegalovirus status with high specificity and sensitivity in both the original cohort and the validation cohort. In a later analysis, TCR association rates were found to vary across HLA loci, with the most associated TCRs seen for DRB1 alleles and the fewest for HLA-C alleles. A later genetic analysis reported fewer N-insertions in productive TCRs among donors in an Asian-associated ancestry cluster than the roughly 620-donor mean. Roughly uniform sequencing depth across donors was assumed in presence/absence analyses, although this assumption may not hold. Most CMV-associated TCR beta chains appeared to be HLA-restricted in a later analysis, and the HLA associations seemed to be driven largely by CMV exposure. Compared with equally common non-associated chains, HLA-associated TCR beta chains in a later analysis were more clonally expanded and had lower generation probabilities. The only immune exposure information available for the cohort was CMV serostatus. The earlier analysis of approximately 540 of the donors excluded some 16 rarely observed V segments, including chromosome 9 orphons, because counts were too low. When HLA alleles, especially DR and DQ, strongly co-occurred, TCR associations were difficult to assign to individual alleles. The cohort was sequenced for TCR beta chains only, and without alpha or paired-chain data the features that could be detected were limited. Most TCR sequences were seen in very few donors, while some public TCRs were found in many individuals. Linkage disequilibrium might explain the correlated functional status among segregating V segments, but an unknown experimental factor could not be excluded. In a later genetic analysis, a missense DCLRE1C variant was associated with V-gene and J-gene trimming of TCR beta chains, and the association was replicated in an independent cohort. A further reported finding was that TCR beta sequences accurately predicted the HLA-A and HLA-B alleles for most subjects in the first cohort. Because HLA typing was missing for some donors at each locus, association tests included only the typed subset. Some IMGT-functional V segments, including TRBV6-2 and TRBV6-3, could not be told apart with the 87-base-pair reads, so those segments were excluded. A later analysis associated 15,000 to 20,000 TCR beta sequences with specific HLA alleles at a false discovery rate of 0.05. Three of the identified cytomegalovirus-associated TCR beta chains were confirmed in vitro to be specific for cytomegalovirus antigens.

Note on this clone: Its target antigen remains unknown.

Library generation was performed with the immunoSEQ multiplex PCR assay. For the multiplex PCR, a mixture combining 60 forward primers for TCR Vbeta segments and 13 reverse primers for TCR Jbeta segments was used. The CDR3 region of rearranged TCR beta genes was amplified from genomic DNA with a multiplex PCR assay. The amplified TCR beta libraries were sequenced on the Illumina HiSeq System as 87-base-pair reads. Under the source paper's analysis protocol: Across the 700 or so repertoires, a later analysis counted about 81 million unique TCR beta chains, 9.5 million to 13 million of which were shared by at least two donors. Raw reads were error-corrected and collapsed into unique sequences with a nearest-neighbor algorithm that merged closely related sequences to remove PCR and sequencing errors. Alignment of CDR3 sequences to IMGT reference sequences was used to assign V, D and J gene segments. For a sequence to be retained, a match of at least six nucleotides was required to both a V gene segment and a J gene segment. Rearrangements were classified as productive when the CDR3 lacked stop codons and remained in frame with V and J, and all other rearrangements were classified as non-productive. CDR3 was defined according to IMGT convention as the region running from the second conserved V-encoded cysteine to the conserved J-encoded phenylalanine. The earlier analysis of about 560 of the donors excluded any sequence lacking an unambiguous match to a single V gene segment. In an earlier analysis of approximately 560 of the donors, a V segment was called functional when productive rearrangements were above 56.7%, and segregating when the standard deviation between donors exceeded 5%. A statistical classification framework was built for diagnosing cytomegalovirus status from the catalog of TCR beta chain sequences. V and J gene assignment, in a later analysis, came from comparing TCR nucleotide sequences with IMGT/GENE-DB human TR gene sequences. A later analysis assigned CDR3 sequences and most-parsimonious VDJ recombination scenarios with the TCRdist pipeline. In a later analysis, every TCR beta chain was defined by the combination of its CDR3 amino acid sequence and its V-gene family, and reads without a unique V-gene family were dropped. To address suspected cross-contamination and a sequencing artifact, a later analysis removed 550 to 750 highly shared, low-generation-probability nucleotide sequences. In a later analysis, a clonal expansion index for each public chain was calculated from normalized within-repertoire ranks of inferred template counts. A later analysis computed generation probabilities with a VDJ recombination model fitted to out-of-frame rearrangements, and checked the results against IGoR. In a later analysis, hypergeometric tests were used to score TCR-TCR, TCR-HLA and TCR-CMV co-occurrence, with a repertoire-size bias correction applied to TCR pairs. A later analysis estimated false discovery rates by permuting HLA or CMV assignments 20 times. In a later analysis, co-occurring TCRs were grouped using DBSCAN, with TCRdist sequence similarity added in when clustering inside HLA-allele-positive subsets. Repertoires with fewer than 30,000 or more than 120,000 public chains, plus five repertoires with anomalous nucleotide sharing, were excluded from co-occurrence clustering. TCRdb's version of the immuneACCESS table is confined to in-frame rearrangements and falls short of the full clone set. An unresolved V gene accounts for under half of the shortfall where checked; the remainder is of unknown origin. Clone size and the V and J calls come from that table; the DNA yielded D and trimming. In this sample's table one finds more than 110,000 clones. The ten largest make up 2% to 3% of the sample.

The cohort was made up of 666 healthy bone marrow donors. All cohort members were sampled while nominally healthy, although unrecorded immune exposures were likely present. The donor was CMV seronegative and was included in the group of several hundred seronegative cohort members. A peripheral blood sample was collected from each donor, and TCR beta sequencing was performed on peripheral blood mononuclear cells. The Qiagen DNeasy Blood Extraction Kit was used to extract genomic DNA from the blood cell samples. V and J are trimmed by 7 bases and 0 bases, and the gene matches miss 7 bases of the junction. The CDR3 numbers 17 residues from cysteine through phenylalanine. Just CDR3 DNA is preserved here, 51 bases in frame from base 1. CDR1 and CDR2 (ENHRY, SYGVKD) derive from the germline V gene.

The receptor was isolated from a man in his forties or fifties in good health and CMV-seronegative. Material: PBMCs. This receptor chain uses TRBV10-3 and TRBJ2-6, with 9 junctional bases fitting TRBD1. The DNA sequence is as follows: TGTGCCATCAAGAAGGACAGGGGACACTCTGGGGCCAACGTCCTGACTTTC. Translated, this gives CAIKKDRGHSGANVLTF.